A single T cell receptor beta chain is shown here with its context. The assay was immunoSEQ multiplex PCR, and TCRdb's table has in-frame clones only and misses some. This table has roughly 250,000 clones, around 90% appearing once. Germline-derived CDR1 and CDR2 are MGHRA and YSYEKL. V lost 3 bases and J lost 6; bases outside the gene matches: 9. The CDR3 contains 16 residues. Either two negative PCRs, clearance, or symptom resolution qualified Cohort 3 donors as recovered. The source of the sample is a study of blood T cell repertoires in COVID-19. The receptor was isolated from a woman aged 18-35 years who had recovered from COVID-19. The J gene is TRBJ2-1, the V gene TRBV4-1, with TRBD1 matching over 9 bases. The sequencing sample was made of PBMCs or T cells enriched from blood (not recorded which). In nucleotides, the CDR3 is TGCGCCAGCAGCCAGACCCCCGGGACAGGGATCAATGAGCAGTTCTTC. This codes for CASSQTPGTGINEQFF.